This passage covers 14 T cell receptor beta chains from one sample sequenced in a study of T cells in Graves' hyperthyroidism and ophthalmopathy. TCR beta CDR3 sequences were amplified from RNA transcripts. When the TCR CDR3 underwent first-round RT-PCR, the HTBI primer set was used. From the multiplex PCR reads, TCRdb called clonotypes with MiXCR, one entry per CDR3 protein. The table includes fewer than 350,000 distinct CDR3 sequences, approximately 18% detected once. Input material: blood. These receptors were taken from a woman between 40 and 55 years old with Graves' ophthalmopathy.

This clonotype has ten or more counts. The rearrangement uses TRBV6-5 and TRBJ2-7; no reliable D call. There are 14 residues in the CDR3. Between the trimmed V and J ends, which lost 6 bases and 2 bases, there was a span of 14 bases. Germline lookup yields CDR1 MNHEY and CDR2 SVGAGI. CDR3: CASRGIQGAYEQYF. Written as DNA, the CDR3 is TGTGCCAGCAGGGGGATTCAAGGCGCCTACGAGCAGTACTTC.

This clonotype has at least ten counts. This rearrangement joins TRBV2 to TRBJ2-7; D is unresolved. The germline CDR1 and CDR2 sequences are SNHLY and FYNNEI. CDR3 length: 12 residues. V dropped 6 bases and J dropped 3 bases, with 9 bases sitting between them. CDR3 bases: TGTGCCAGCAGCCCTCTATACTACGAGCAGTACTTC. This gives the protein CASSPLYYEQYF. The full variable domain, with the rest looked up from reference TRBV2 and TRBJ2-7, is EPEVTQTPSHQVTQMGQEVILRCVPISNHLYFYWYRQILGQKVEFLVSFYNNEISEKSEIFDDQFSVERPDGSNFTLKIRSTKLEDSAMYFCASSPLYYEQYFGPGTRLTVT.

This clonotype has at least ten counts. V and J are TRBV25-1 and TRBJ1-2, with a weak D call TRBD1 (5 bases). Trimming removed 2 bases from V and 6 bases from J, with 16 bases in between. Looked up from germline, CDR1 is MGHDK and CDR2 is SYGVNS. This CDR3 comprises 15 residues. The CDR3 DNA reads TGTGCCAGCAGTGAAACCAGGGATGGATTGGATGGCTACACCTTC. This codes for CASSETRDGLDGYTF.

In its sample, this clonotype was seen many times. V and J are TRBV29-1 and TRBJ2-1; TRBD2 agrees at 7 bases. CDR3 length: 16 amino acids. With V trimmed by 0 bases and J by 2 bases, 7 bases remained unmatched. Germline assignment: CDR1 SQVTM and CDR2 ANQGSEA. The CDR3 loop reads CSVEDLGGSPYNEQFF. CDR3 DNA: TGCAGCGTTGAAGATCTTGGCGGGAGCCCCTACAATGAGCAGTTCTTC.

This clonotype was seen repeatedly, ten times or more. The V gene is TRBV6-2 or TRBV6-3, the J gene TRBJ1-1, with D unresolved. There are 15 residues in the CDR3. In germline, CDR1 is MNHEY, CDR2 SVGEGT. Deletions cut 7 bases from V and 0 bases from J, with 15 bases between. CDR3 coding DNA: TGTGCCAGCAAGGAGGCTCGGGGAATGAACACTGAAGCTTTCTTT. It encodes CASKEARGMNTEAFF.

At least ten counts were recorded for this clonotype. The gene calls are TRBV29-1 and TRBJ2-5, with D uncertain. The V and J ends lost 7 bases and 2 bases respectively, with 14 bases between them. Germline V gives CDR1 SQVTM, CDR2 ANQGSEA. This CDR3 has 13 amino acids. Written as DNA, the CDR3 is TGCAGCGAGATCCCTTATCGGCAAGAGACCCAGTACTTC. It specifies CSEIPYRQETQYF.

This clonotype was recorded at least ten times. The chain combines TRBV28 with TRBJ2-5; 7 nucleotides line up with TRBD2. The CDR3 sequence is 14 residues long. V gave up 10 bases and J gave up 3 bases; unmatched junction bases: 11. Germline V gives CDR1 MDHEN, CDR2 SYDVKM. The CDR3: CAIGPTGGKETQYF. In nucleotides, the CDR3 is TGTGCCATTGGACCCACGGGGGGAAAAGAGACCCAGTACTTC.

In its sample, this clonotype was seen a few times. The DNA of the CDR3 is TGTGCCAGCAGTTACGGGACGGGGGATTACGAGCAGTACTTC. This translates into CASSYGTGDYEQYF. The chain has TRBV6-2 or TRBV6-3 and TRBJ2-7; D may be TRBD2 (6 bases). V was cut by 2 bases and J by 4 bases, with 12 bases left in between. The germline CDR1 and CDR2 sequences are MNHEY and SVGEGT. CDR3 size: 14 residues.

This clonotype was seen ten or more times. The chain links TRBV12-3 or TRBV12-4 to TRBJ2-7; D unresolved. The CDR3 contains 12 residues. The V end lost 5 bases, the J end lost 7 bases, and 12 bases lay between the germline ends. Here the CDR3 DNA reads TGTGCCAGCAGTCCCACCCCTGGGGAGCAGTACTTC. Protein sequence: CASSPTPGEQYF.

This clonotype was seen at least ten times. The chain's CDR3 is CASSLAASGSTGELFF. The CDR3 DNA follows: TGCGCCAGCAGCTTGGCTGCTAGCGGGAGCACCGGGGAGCTGTTTTTT. This chain connects TRBV5-1 to TRBJ2-2; TRBD2 matches 10 bases. This CDR3 comprises 16 residues. V dropped 0 bases and J dropped 4; count of bases not matched to a gene: 3. Germline V gives CDR1 SGHRS, CDR2 YFSETQ. Filled out from reference TRBV5-1 and TRBJ2-2, the complete variable domain reads KAGVTQTPRYLIKTRGQQVTLSCSPISGHRSVSWYQQTPGQGLQFLFEYFSETQRNKGNFPGRFSGRQFSNSRSEMNVSTLELGDSALYLCASSLAASGSTGELFFGEGSRLTVL.

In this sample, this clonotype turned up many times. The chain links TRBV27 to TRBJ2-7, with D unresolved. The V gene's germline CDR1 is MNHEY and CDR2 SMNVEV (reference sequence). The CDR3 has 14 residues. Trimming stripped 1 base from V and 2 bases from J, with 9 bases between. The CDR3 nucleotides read TGTGCCAGCAGTTTATGGGCCAAGCCCTACGAGCAGTACTTC. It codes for CASSLWAKPYEQYF.

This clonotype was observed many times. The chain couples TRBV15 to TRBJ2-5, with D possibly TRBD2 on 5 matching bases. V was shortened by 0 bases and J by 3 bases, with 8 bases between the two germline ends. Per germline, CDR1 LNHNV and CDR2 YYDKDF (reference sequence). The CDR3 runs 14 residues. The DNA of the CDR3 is TGTGCCACCAGCAGAGATTTGCGGGAAGAGACCCAGTACTTC. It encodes CATSRDLREETQYF.

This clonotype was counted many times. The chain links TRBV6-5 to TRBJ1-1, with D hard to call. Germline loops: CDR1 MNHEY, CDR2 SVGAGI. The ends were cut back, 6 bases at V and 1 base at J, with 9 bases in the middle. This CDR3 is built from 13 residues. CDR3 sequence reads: CASRLKSNTEAFF. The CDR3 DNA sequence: TGTGCCAGCAGGCTTAAATCGAACACTGAAGCTTTCTTT.

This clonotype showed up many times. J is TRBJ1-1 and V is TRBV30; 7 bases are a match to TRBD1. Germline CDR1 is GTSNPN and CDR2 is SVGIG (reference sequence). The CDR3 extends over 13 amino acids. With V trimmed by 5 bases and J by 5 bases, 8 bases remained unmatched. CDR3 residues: CAWAAGGRTEAFF. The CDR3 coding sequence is TGTGCCTGGGCGGCAGGGGGGAGGACTGAAGCTTTCTTT.